Presented here are 15 T cell receptor beta chains from one specimen sequenced in a study of beta chain features in type 1 diabetes. The sequenced template was cDNA made from the entire isolated RNA. Repertoires were generated with immunoSEQ multiplex PCR, while TCRdb's copy carries only in-frame clones and drops some. The sample lists hundreds of thousands of clones; 15% to 20% were seen once. Sequenced input: naive CD4+ T cells from blood. The receptors here all came from a woman younger than 30 in good health.

The V call is TRBV18, the J call TRBJ1-1; D is unresolved. This CDR3 is 15 amino acids long. In germline, CDR1 is KGHSH, CDR2 LQKENI. V shed 3 bases and J shed 0 bases, with 11 bases lying between them. The CDR3 DNA sequence: TGTGCCAGCTCACCTCGGACGGAAATGAACACTGAAGCTTTCTTT. Its translation: CASSPRTEMNTEAFF. Full variable domain (outside the CDR3, taken from reference TRBV18 and TRBJ1-1): NAGVMQNPRHLVRRRGQEARLRCSPMKGHSHVYWYRQLPEEGLKFMVYLQKENIIDESGMPKERFSAEFPKEGPSILRIQQVVRGDSAAYFCASSPRTEMNTEAFFGQGTRLTVV.

This clone has only a few counts. The chain couples TRBV7-9 to TRBJ2-1; D tentatively reads TRBD1 or TRBD2 (5 bases each). Deletions cut 5 bases from V and 5 bases from J, with 22 bases between. The CDR3 spans 17 residues. Per germline, CDR1 SEHNR and CDR2 FQNEAQ (reference sequence). The chain's CDR3 is CASSRPARDGADNEQFF. The CDR3 region has the DNA TGTGCCAGCAGCCGTCCCGCCCGGGACGGAGCTGACAATGAGCAGTTCTTC.

This clone was seen a few times. The J gene is TRBJ2-1, the V gene TRBV5-6; 9 bases line up with TRBD1. CDR3 length: 16 amino acids. Trimming cost V 4 bases and J 1 base; bases outside gene matches: 6. In germline, CDR1 is SGHDT, CDR2 YYEEEE. The CDR3 here is CASSARGTGSYNEQFF. In DNA, the CDR3 is TGTGCCAGCAGCGCGCGAGGGACAGGGTCCTACAATGAGCAGTTCTTC. The entire variable domain, with the rest obtained from reference TRBV5-6 and TRBJ2-1, is as follows: DAGVTQSPTHLIKTRGQQVTLRCSPKSGHDTVSWYQQALGQGPQFIFQYYEEEERQRGNFPDRFSGHQFPNYSSELNVNALLLGDSALYLCASSARGTGSYNEQFFGPGTRLTVL.

The rearrangement uses TRBV27 and TRBJ2-1; 7 bases are a match to TRBD1. There are 16 residues in the CDR3. CDR1 is MNHEY, CDR2 SMNVEV, per germline (reference sequence). Trimming took 6 bases from V and 9 from J; bases not matched to a gene: 17. CDR3: CASSRSARQGWSEQFF. The CDR3 nucleotides read TGTGCCAGCAGCCGTTCCGCCCGACAGGGTTGGAGTGAGCAGTTCTTC.

CDR3 coding DNA: TGTGCCAGCAGATCCCCTGGGGAGACCTACGAGCAGTACTTC. It is translated as CASRSPGETYEQYF. J is TRBJ2-7 and V is TRBV28, with TRBD2 as a possible D gene (5 bases). V dropped 6 bases and J dropped 2 bases, with 14 bases sitting between them. CDR3 length: 14 amino acids. CDR1 is MDHEN and CDR2 is SYDVKM in the germline V gene. Based on the CDR3 plus reference TRBV28 and TRBJ2-7, the full variable domain is DVKVTQSSRYLVKRTGEKVFLECVQDMDHENMFWYRQDPGLGLRLIYFSYDVKMKEKGDIPEGYSVSREKKERFSLILESASTNQTSMYLCASRSPGETYEQYFGPGTRLTVT.

This clone has only a few counts. This sequence joins TRBV7-9 and TRBJ1-1, with D possibly matching TRBD1 (6 bases). CDR1 and CDR2 (germline): SEHNR, FQNEAQ (reference sequence). Trimming stripped 5 bases from V and 4 bases from J, with 11 bases between. The CDR3 contains 13 residues. The CDR3, as DNA: TGTGCCAGCAGCCTCGACAGGAGCACTGAAGCTTTCTTT. Its translation: CASSLDRSTEAFF.

On this clone itself: Compared with germline, one end of the junction differs, possibly owing to a read error. In DNA, the CDR3 is TGTGCCGGCAGCGTAGTCAGTAACACTGAAGCTTTCTTT. This gives the protein CAGSVVSNTEAFF. The chain couples TRBV9 to TRBJ1-1; no clear D. The CDR3 is 13 residues long. Germline CDR1 reads SGDLS; CDR2 reads YYNGEE.

In this sample, this clone turned up a few times. This chain links TRBV5-6 with TRBJ2-5, with D maybe TRBD1 (6 bases). The CDR3 spans 14 residues. Trimming shortened V by 4 bases and J by 1 base, and 11 bases separated the two germline ends. CDR1 and CDR2 from the germline V gene are SGHDT and YYEEEE. The CDR3 DNA is TGTGCCAGCAGCCTACAGGGTCCCCAAGAGACCCAGTACTTC. This encodes CASSLQGPQETQYF. Together with reference TRBV5-6 and TRBJ2-5, the CDR3 gives the full variable domain: DAGVTQSPTHLIKTRGQQVTLRCSPKSGHDTVSWYQQALGQGPQFIFQYYEEEERQRGNFPDRFSGHQFPNYSSELNVNALLLGDSALYLCASSLQGPQETQYFGPGTRLLVL.

The rearrangement uses TRBV2 and TRBJ1-5; possible D gene TRBD1, 5 bases. The CDR3 consists of 14 residues. Between the trimmed V and J ends, which lost 4 bases and 5 bases, there was a span of 12 bases. CDR1 is SNHLY and CDR2 is FYNNEI in the germline V gene. CDR3: CASSGTLGHQPQHF. CDR3 DNA sequence: TGTGCCAGCAGTGGGACACTGGGCCATCAGCCCCAGCATTTT.

This clone showed up just a few times. CDR3 coding DNA: TGTGCCAGCAGTTTATCGATGTGGCAGGGGCGCTACGAGCAGTACTTC. Translation: CASSLSMWQGRYEQYF. The chain employs TRBV27 and TRBJ2-7; perhaps TRBD1 as D (6 bases). Per the germline V gene, CDR1 is MNHEY and CDR2 is SMNVEV (reference sequence). This CDR3 has 16 amino acids. With 0 bases removed from V and 3 bases from J, the gap between germline ends came to 15 bases.

This clone was counted a few times. The CDR3 reads CASSIPGRDNEKLFF. CDR3 in DNA: TGTGCCAGTAGTATTCCTGGCAGGGATAATGAAAAACTGTTTTTT. The J gene is TRBJ1-4, the V gene TRBV19; D might be TRBD1 (5 bases). Between the trimmed V and J ends, which lost 3 bases and 4 bases, there was a span of 12 bases. The CDR3 runs 15 residues. Germline CDR1 LNHDA, CDR2 SQIVND (reference sequence).

The rearrangement links TRBV27 to TRBJ1-1; D perhaps matches TRBD1 (5 bases). The CDR3 loop spans 12 amino acids. V was clipped by 3 bases and J by 7 bases, with 9 bases between them. Germline V gene sequence: CDR1 MNHEY, CDR2 SMNVEV (reference sequence). CDR3 protein: CASSFWGSEAFF. The CDR3 coding sequence is TGTGCCAGCAGTTTTTGGGGGAGTGAAGCTTTCTTT.

The chain recombines TRBV28 with TRBJ2-7, with 8 bases aligning to TRBD2. CDR3 length: 14 residues. CDR1 and CDR2 from the germline V gene are MDHEN and SYDVKM. The V segment lost 6 bases and the J segment 2 bases; nucleotides outside the gene matches: 6. This CDR3 reads CASRAGGRPYEQYF. In DNA, the CDR3 is TGTGCCAGCAGGGCCGGCGGGAGGCCCTACGAGCAGTACTTC.

This clone was seen a few times. This chain connects TRBV5-1 to TRBJ2-7; the D is unclear. The germline V gene has CDR1 SGHRS and CDR2 YFSETQ. The CDR3 length is 12 residues. V was trimmed by 0 bases and J by 4 bases, leaving 5 bases between them. Here the CDR3 DNA reads TGCGCCAGCAGCTTGGACGGTTACGAGCAGTACTTC. As protein: CASSLDGYEQYF. Full variable domain (remainder filled in from reference TRBV5-1 and TRBJ2-7): KAGVTQTPRYLIKTRGQQVTLSCSPISGHRSVSWYQQTPGQGLQFLFEYFSETQRNKGNFPGRFSGRQFSNSRSEMNVSTLELGDSALYLCASSLDGYEQYFGPGTRLTVT.

This rearrangement joins TRBV7-6 to TRBJ2-1; 10 bases agree with TRBD2. CDR1 and CDR2 (germline): SGHVS, FNYEAQ. This CDR3 region has 16 residues. The trim removed 5 bases at V and 8 bases at J, leaving 12 bases unmatched. In nucleotides, the CDR3 is TGTGCCAGCAGCCCGCTAGCGGGAGAAAGAAGGGATGAGCAGTTCTTC. Amino acid sequence: CASSPLAGERRDEQFF.